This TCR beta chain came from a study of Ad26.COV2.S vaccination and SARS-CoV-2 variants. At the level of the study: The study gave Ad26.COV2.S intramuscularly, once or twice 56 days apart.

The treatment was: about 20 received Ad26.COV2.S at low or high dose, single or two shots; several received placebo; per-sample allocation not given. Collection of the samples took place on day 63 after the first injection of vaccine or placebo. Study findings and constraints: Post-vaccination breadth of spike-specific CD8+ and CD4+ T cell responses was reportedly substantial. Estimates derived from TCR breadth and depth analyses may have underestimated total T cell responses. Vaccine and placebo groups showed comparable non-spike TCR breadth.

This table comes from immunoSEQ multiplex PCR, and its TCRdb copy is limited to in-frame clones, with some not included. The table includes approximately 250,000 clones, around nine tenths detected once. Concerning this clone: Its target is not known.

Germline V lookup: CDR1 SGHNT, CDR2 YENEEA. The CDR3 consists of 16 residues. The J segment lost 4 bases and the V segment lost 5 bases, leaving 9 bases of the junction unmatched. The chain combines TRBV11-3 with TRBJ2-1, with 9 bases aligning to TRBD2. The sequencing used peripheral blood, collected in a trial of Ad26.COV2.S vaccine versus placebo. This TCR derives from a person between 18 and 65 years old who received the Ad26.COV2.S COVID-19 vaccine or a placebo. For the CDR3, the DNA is TGTGCCAGCAGCCAGGGTGGGCTAGCGGGATACAATGAGCAGTTCTTC. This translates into CASSQGGLAGYNEQFF.